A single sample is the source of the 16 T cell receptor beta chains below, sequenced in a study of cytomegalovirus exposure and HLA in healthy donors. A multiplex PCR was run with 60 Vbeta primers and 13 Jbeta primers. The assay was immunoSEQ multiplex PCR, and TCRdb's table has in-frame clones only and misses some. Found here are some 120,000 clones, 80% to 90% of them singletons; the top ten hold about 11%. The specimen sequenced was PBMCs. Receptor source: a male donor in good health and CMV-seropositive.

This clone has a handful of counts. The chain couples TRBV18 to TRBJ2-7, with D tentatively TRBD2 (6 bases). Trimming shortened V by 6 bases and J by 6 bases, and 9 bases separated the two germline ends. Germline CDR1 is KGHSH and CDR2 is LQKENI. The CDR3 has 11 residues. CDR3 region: CASSWEAEQYF. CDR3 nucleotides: TGTGCCAGCTCCTGGGAGGCCGAGCAGTACTTC.

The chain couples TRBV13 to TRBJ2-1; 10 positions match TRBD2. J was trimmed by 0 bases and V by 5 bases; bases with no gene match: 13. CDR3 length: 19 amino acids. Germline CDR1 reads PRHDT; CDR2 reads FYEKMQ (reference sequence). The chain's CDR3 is CASSQSGTSETSSYNEQFF. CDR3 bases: TGTGCCAGCAGCCAGAGTGGGACTAGCGAGACTAGCTCCTACAATGAGCAGTTCTTC.

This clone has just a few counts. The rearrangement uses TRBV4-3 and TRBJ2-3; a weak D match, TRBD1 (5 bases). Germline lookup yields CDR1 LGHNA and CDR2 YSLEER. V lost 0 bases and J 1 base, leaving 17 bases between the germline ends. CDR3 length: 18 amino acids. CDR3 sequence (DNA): TGCGCCAGCAGCCAAGATCGTTCGCTCATAGGGGGCACAGATACGCAGTATTTT. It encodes CASSQDRSLIGGTDTQYF.

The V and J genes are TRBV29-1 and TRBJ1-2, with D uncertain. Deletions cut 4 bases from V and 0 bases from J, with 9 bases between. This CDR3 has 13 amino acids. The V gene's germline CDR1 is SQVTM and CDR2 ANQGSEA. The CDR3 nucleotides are TGCAGCGTTGCTTTCCAGACTAACTATGGCTACACCTTC. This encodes CSVAFQTNYGYTF.

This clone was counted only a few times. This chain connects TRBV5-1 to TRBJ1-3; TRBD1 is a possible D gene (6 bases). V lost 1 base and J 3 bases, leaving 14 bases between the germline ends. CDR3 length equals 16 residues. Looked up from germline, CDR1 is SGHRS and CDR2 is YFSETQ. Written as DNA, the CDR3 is TGCGCCAGCAGCTTGCGCCTGGGACATCTTGGAAACACCATATATTTT. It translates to CASSLRLGHLGNTIYF.

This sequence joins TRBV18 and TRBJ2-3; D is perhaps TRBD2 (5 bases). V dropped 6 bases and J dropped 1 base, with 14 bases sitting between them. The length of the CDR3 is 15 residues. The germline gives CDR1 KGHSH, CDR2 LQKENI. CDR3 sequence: CASSEGMGGTDTQYF. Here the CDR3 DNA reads TGTGCCAGCTCTGAAGGGATGGGAGGCACAGATACGCAGTATTTT.

CDR3 nucleotide sequence: TGTGCCAGCAGCTCTCTTAGCGGGAGTGGAGAGACCCAGTACTTC. It is translated as CASSSLSGSGETQYF. The chain joins TRBV5-6 to TRBJ2-5; 9 bases are shared with TRBD2. The CDR3 length is 15 residues. Germline CDR1 is SGHDT and CDR2 is YYEEEE. The J segment lost 4 bases and the V segment lost 3 bases, leaving 7 bases of the junction unmatched.

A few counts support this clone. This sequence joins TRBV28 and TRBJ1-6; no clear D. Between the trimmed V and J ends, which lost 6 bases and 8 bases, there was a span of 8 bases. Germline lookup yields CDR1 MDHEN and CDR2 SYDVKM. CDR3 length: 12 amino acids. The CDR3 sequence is CASSLQYSPLHF. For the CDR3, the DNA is TGTGCCAGCAGCCTACAGTATTCACCCCTCCACTTT.

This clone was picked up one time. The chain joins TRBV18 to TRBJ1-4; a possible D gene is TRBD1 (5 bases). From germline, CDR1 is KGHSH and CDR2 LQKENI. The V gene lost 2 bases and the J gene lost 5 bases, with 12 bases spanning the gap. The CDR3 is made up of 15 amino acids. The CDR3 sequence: CASSPRDGGNEKLFF. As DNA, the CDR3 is TGTGCCAGCTCACCAAGGGACGGGGGGAATGAAAAACTGTTTTTT.

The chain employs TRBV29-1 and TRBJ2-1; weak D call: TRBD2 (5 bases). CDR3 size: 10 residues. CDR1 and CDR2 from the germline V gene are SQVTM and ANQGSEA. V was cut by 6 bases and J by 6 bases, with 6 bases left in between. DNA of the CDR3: TGCAGCGTAGGACTCAATGAGCAGTTCTTC. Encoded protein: CSVGLNEQFF.

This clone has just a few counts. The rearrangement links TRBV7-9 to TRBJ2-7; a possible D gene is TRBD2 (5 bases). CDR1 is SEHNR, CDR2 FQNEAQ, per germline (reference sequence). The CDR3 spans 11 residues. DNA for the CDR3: TGTTCCGCGGGCACCGGCTGGGAGCAGTACTTC. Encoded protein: CSAGTGWEQYF.

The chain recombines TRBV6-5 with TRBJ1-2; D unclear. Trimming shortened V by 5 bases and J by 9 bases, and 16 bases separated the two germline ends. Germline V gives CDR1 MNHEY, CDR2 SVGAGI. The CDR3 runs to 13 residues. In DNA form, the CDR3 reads TGTGCCAGCAGTGAGGGAGGGATTATAAGCTACACCTTC. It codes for CASSEGGIISYTF.

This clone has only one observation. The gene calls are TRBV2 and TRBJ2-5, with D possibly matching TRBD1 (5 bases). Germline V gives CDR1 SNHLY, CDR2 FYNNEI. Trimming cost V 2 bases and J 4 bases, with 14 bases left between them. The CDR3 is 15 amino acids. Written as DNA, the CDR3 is TGTGCCAGCAGTGAACTTGTAGGGGTAGGAGAGACCCAGTACTTC. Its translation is CASSELVGVGETQYF.

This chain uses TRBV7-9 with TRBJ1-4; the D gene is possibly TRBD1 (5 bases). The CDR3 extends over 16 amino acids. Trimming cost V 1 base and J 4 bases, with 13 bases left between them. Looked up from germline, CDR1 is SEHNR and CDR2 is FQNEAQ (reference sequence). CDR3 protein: CASSLEIRGGNEKLFF. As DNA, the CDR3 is TGTGCCAGCAGCTTAGAAATTAGGGGAGGTAATGAAAAACTGTTTTTT.

The CDR3 DNA sequence: TGTGCCAGCAGTTTTGCAGGGGGAGGCTCCTACGAGCAGTACTTC. It yields the protein CASSFAGGGSYEQYF. The rearrangement uses TRBV27 and TRBJ2-7; tentatively, D is TRBD1 (7 bases). There are 15 residues in the CDR3. The germline gives CDR1 MNHEY, CDR2 SMNVEV (reference sequence). V was cut by 3 bases and J by 0 bases, with 12 bases left in between.

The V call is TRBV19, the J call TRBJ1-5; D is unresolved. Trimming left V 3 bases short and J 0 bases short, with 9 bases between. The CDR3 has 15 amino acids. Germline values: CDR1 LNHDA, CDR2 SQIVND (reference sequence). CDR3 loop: CASSMSGNSNQPQHF. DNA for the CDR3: TGTGCCAGTAGTATGTCGGGAAATAGCAATCAGCCCCAGCATTTT.